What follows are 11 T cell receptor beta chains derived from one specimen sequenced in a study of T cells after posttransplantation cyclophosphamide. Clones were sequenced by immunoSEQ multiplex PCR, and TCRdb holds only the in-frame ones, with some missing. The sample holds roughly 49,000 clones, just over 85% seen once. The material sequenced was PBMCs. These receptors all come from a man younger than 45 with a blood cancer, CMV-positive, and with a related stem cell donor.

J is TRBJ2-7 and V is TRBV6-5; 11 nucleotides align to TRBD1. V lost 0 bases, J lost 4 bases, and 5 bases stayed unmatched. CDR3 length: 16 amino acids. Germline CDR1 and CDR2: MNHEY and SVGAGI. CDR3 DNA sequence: TGTGCCAGCAGTTACTCAAGGACAGGGGGCGGTTACGAGCAGTACTTC. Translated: CASSYSRTGGGYEQYF.

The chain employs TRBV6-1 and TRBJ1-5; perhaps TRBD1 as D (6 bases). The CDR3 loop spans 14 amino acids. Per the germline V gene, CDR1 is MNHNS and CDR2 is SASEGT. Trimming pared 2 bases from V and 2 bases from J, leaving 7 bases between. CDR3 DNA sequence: TGTGCCAGCAGTGAATCAGGGGGCAATCAGCCCCAGCATTTT. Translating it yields CASSESGGNQPQHF.

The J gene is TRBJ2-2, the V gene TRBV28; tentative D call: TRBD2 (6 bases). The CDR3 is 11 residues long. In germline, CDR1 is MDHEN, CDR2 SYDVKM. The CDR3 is CVIGRGGELFF. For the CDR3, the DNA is TGTGTTATCGGGAGAGGCGGGGAGCTGTTTTTT.

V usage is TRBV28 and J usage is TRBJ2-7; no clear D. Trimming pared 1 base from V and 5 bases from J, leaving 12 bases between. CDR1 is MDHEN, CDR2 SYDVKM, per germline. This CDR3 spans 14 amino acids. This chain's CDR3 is CASSLSQTRDEQYF. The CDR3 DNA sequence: TGTGCCAGCAGTTTATCCCAAACTCGAGACGAGCAGTACTTC.

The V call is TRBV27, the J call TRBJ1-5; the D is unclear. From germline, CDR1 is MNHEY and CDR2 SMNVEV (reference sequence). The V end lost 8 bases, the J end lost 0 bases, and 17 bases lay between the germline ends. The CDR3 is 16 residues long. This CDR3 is CASSPRDVSSNQPQHF. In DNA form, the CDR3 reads TGTGCCAGCTCCCCCCGGGATGTAAGTAGCAATCAGCCCCAGCATTTT.

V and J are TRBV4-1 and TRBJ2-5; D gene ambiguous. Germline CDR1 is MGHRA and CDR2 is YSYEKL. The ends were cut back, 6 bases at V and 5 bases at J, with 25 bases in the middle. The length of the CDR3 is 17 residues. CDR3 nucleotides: TGCGCCAGCAGTGAGTATCTGAGGATCATCGTCGACGAGACCCAGTACTTC. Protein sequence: CASSEYLRIIVDETQYF.

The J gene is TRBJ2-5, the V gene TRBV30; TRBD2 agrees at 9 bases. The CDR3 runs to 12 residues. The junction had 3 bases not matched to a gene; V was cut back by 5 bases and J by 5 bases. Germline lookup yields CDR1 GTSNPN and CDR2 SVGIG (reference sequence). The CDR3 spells CAWSAGGETQYF. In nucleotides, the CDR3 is TGTGCCTGGTCGGCGGGAGGGGAGACCCAGTACTTC.

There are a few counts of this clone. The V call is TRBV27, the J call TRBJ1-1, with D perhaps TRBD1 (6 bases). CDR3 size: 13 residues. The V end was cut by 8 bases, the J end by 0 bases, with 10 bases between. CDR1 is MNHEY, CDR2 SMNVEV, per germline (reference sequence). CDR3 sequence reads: CASQGNMNTEAFF. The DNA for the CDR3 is TGTGCCAGCCAGGGGAACATGAACACTGAAGCTTTCTTT.

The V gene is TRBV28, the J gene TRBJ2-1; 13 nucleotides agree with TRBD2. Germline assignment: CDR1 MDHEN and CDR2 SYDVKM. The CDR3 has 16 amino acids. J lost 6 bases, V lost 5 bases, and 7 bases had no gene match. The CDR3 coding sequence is TGTGCCAGCAGTCCACCGGGACTAGCGGGAAGCAATGAGCAGTTCTTC. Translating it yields CASSPPGLAGSNEQFF.

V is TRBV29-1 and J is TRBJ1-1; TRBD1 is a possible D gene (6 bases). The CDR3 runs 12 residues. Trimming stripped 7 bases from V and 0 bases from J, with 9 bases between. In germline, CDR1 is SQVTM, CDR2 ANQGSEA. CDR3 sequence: CSGYRVNTEAFF. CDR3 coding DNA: TGCAGCGGATACAGGGTGAACACTGAAGCTTTCTTT.

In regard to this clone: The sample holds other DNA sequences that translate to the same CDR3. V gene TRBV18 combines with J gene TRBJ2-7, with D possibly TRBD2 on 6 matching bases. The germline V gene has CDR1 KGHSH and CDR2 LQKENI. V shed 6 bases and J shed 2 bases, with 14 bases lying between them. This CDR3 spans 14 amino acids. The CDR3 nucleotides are TGTGCCAGCTCGCCCGGAGGGACCACCTACGAGCAGTACTTC. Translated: CASSPGGTTYEQYF. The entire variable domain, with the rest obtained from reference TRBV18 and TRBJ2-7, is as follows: NAGVMQNPRHLVRRRGQEARLRCSPMKGHSHVYWYRQLPEEGLKFMVYLQKENIIDESGMPKERFSAEFPKEGPSILRIQQVVRGDSAAYFCASSPGGTTYEQYFGPGTRLTVT.